The source of this T cell receptor (beta chain) is a study of response to subunit inactivated influenza vaccine. This clonotype was seen repeatedly, ten times or more. Its cognate antigen is unknown. The CDR3 is made up of 14 amino acids. Trimming shortened V by 6 bases and J by 3 bases, and 12 bases separated the two germline ends. Germline V gives CDR1 MNHNS, CDR2 SASEGT. TCRdb itself ran the RT-PCR reads through MiXCR, one entry per CDR3 protein. The sample carries hundreds of thousands of distinct CDR3 sequences, about a fifth recorded once. Study-level findings and limits: Authors suggested seasonal influenza vaccinations each recruit few new T cells.

The sample was PBMCs from blood, taken more than 4 days after vaccination. The clonotype originates from a man aged 50 to 60 who received an inactivated influenza vaccine. V usage is TRBV6-1 and J usage is TRBJ1-5; a possible D gene is TRBD1 (5 bases). This CDR3 is CASSRDGTNQPQHF. The CDR3 bases are TGTGCCAGCAGCCGGGACGGCACCAATCAGCCCCAGCATTTT.